This TCR beta chain is from a study of T-cell memory formation after mild COVID-19. Each CDR3 protein is one row after TCRdb ran MiXCR on the 5' RACE reads. The sample comprises 65,000 to 95,000 distinct CDR3 sequences, around 13% of which are singletons, and around two fifths rests with the top ten. V was pared by 3 bases and J by 4 bases, with 17 bases between. Germline V CDR1 and CDR2: DFQATT, SNEGSKA (reference sequence). The CDR3 spans 15 residues. At least ten counts were recorded for this clonotype. The antigen is not known. Findings and limits, study-wide: Pre-infection memory held some responding clones, suggesting pre-existing cross-reactive T cells responded.

This clonotype was sampled from a young man who had mild COVID-19 (a few samples of this study predate the infection). Cell type and time point are not known. Sequences were obtained from PBMCs or a T cell subset sorted from them (not recorded which). The chain carries TRBV20-1 and TRBJ2-3, with D maybe TRBD1 (5 bases). The CDR3 region has the DNA TGCAGTGCTAGGGAAGGGGTAACCAACCCAGATACGCAGTATTTT. Its translation: CSAREGVTNPDTQYF.